This T cell receptor (beta chain) was identified during a study of regulatory T cells in long-lasting Graves disease. At the level of the study: The term persistent Graves' disease signified upward of 5 years on antithyroid drugs with positive TSH receptor antibodies.

Arm-PCR of CDR3 regions with iRepertoire HTBI primers generated TCR beta libraries. TCRdb itself ran the multiplex PCR reads through MiXCR, one entry per CDR3 protein. The data hold approximately 400,000 distinct CDR3 sequences, with around 21% observed a single time. A remark on this clonotype: What it binds is not known.

Trimming pared 3 bases from V and 0 bases from J, leaving 12 bases between. Germline values: CDR1 MNHEY, CDR2 SMNVEV (reference sequence). The CDR3 has 16 residues. As for time point: persistent/refractory GD, antithyroid drugs over 5 years with positive TRAb. The TCR library was made from RNA extracted from PBMCs. The guidelines of the American Thyroid Association were the basis for diagnosing Graves' disease. The patients included were those that came from an endocrinology department in Xi'an, China. General study points: Samples came from peripheral blood alone, without thyroid tissue.

The sequence came from a female donor with Graves disease. The chain links TRBV27 to TRBJ1-5; no clear D. The sample consisted of peripheral blood mononuclear cells (PBMCs), taken when the disease was refractory, from a patient treated with antithyroid drugs. The CDR3 is CASSLIRFYSNQPQHF. The CDR3 nucleotides are TGTGCCAGCAGTTTGATTCGATTCTATAGCAATCAGCCCCAGCATTTT.